A selection of T cell receptor beta chains follows, all from one sample in a study of technical replicates of blood from a handful of donors. Only in-frame clones appear in the TCRdb table, and some are missing; sequencing was by immunoSEQ multiplex PCR. The sample yields about 73,000 clones, just over 90% seen once. Source material: T cells isolated from PBMCs. These receptors all come from a human donor in good health. CDR3s include the opening cysteine and the closing phenylalanine or tryptophan. Fields, in order: J gene, clone size, D gene, V gene, CDR3 DNA, CDR3 protein. The D gene is left open where the match is weak. Rows give clone size only sometimes, using once, few, many, or a class for an expanded clone.

TRBJ2-5,.,TRBD1,TRBV15,TGTGCCACCAGCAGAGATATGGGGACAGGGAGCGAGAGGAAGACCCAGTACTTC,CATSRDMGTGSERKTQYF
TRBJ2-3,.,TRBD2,TRBV7-2,TGTGCCAGCAGCTTACCGTACGGGGGGAGGGCCCGGGCAGATACGCAGTATTTT,CASSLPYGGRARADTQYF
TRBJ2-3,.,TRBD1,TRBV29-1,TGCAGCGTTGAAGATCGGACAGGGGGTACAGATACGCAGTATTTT,CSVEDRTGGTDTQYF
TRBJ1-5,.,.,TRBV5-1,TGCGCCAGCAGCTTGGCCACAGGGAGCAATCAGCCCCAGCATTTT,CASSLATGSNQPQHF
TRBJ2-5,.,.,TRBV27,TGTGCCAGCAGCCCCACCCGACAGGAGTTCGAGACCCAGTACTTC,CASSPTRQEFETQYF
TRBJ1-2,.,.,TRBV5-1,TGCGCCAGCAGCTTGGTGGCAGGGTACTATGGCTACACCTTC,CASSLVAGYYGYTF
TRBJ1-2,.,.,TRBV7-3,TGTGCCAGCAGCTTAATTGGTGGAGGCGGGGGCTGGCTTGGCTACACCTTC,CASSLIGGGGGWLGYTF
TRBJ2-1,few,TRBD1,TRBV2,TGTGCCAGCAGTAGGGGACAGAACCCCTACAATGAGCAGTTCTTC,CASSRGQNPYNEQFF
TRBJ1-2,.,.,TRBV6-4,TGTGCCAGCAGGGAACGATCGGTGGGGGGGCTCGGCTACACCTTC,CASRERSVGGLGYTF
TRBJ2-7,.,.,TRBV6-5,TGTGCCAGCAGTTCCCTCACAGGGCAGTGGGAGCAGTACTTC,CASSSLTGQWEQYF
TRBJ1-4,.,.,TRBV10-3,TGTGCCGTGAGGGGGAGGGATGAAAAACTGTTTTTT,CAVRGRDEKLFF